The clone carrying this T cell receptor beta chain was picked up a small number of times. Its specificity is not known. This sample stems from a study of T cell responses to AZD1222 COVID-19 vaccine. Whole-study findings and limits: Spike-specific TCR depth and breadth grew after two AZD1222 doses.

Only in-frame clones appear in the TCRdb table, and some are missing; sequencing was by immunoSEQ multiplex PCR. The sample carries 130,000 to 150,000 clones, over 80% recorded once. Trimming pared 5 bases from V and 6 bases from J, leaving 14 bases between. CDR3 size: 13 residues. From germline, CDR1 is GTSNPN and CDR2 SVGIG (reference sequence). V usage is TRBV30 and J usage is TRBJ1-5, with TRBD1 as a possible D gene (5 bases). The sample consisted of peripheral blood, taken on day 0 of MenACWY control vaccination. This clonotype originated in an adult in good health. Here the CDR3 reads CAWGDDSFQPQHF. CDR3 sequence (DNA): TGTGCCTGGGGGGATGACAGTTTTCAGCCCCAGCATTTT.